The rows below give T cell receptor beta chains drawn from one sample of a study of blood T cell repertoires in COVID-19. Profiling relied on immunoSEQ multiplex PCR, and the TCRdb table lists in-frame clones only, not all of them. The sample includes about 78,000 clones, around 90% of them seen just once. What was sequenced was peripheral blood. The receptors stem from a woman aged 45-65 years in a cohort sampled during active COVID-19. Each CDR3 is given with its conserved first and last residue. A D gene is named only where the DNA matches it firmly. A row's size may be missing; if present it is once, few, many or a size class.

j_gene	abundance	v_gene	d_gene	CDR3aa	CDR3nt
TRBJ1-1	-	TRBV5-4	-	CASSLDHSQSNTEAFF	TGTGCCAGCAGCTTGGACCACAGCCAATCGAACACTGAAGCTTTCTTT
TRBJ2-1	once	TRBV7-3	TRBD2	CASSLTASGRSSSYNEQFF	TGTGCCAGCAGCTTAACGGCTAGCGGGAGGTCGAGCTCCTACAATGAGCAGTTCTTC
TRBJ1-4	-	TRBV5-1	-	CASSVTGPAVPNEKLFF	TGCGCCAGCAGTGTAACAGGGCCGGCGGTCCCAAATGAAAAACTGTTTTTT
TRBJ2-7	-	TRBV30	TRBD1	CAWSADRESSEQYF	TGTGCCTGGAGTGCGGACAGGGAGTCGTCCGAGCAGTACTTC
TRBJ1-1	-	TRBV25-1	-	CASSERETEAFF	TGTGCCAGCAGCGAAAGGGAGACTGAAGCTTTCTTT
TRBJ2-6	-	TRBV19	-	CASRWVGQPSGANVLTF	TGTGCCAGTAGGTGGGTGGGACAACCCTCTGGGGCCAACGTCCTGACTTTC
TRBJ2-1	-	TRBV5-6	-	CASSSWLGGARGLYNEQFF	TGTGCCAGCAGTTCCTGGCTGGGCGGGGCGAGGGGCTTATACAATGAGCAGTTCTTC
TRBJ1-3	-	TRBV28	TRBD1	CASSPGGARNTIYF	TGTGCCAGCAGTCCAGGGGGCGCGCGAAACACCATATATTTT
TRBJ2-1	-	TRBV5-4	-	CASTTRAQGEQFF	TGTGCCAGCACGACTAGAGCCCAGGGTGAGCAGTTCTTC
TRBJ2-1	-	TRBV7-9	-	CASSRAAGGHNEQFF	TGTGCCAGCAGCCGGGCGGCAGGAGGACACAATGAGCAGTTCTTC
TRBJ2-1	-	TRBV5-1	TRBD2	CASSWTSVNSYNEQFF	TGCGCCAGCAGCTGGACTAGCGTTAACTCCTACAATGAGCAGTTCTTC
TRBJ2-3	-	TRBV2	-	CASSGGRGRDTQYF	TGTGCCAGCAGTGGGGGCAGGGGCAGAGATACGCAGTATTTT
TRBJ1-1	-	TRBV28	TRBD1	CASYGQVNTEAFF	TGTGCCAGTTACGGACAGGTGAACACTGAAGCTTTCTTT
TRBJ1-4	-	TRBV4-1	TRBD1	CASSDTGGGEKLFF	TGCGCCAGCAGTGACACAGGGGGCGGTGAAAAACTGTTTTTT
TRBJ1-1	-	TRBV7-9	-	CAIRGKGTEAFF	TGTGCCATCCGGGGGAAGGGGACTGAAGCTTTCTTT
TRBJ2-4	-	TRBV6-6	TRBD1	CASSRGGTGAPLAKNIQYF	TGTGCCAGCAGTCGCGGGGGGACAGGGGCTCCTCTAGCCAAAAACATTCAGTACTTC
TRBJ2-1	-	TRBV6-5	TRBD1	CASKTTGVAYNEQFF	TGTGCCAGCAAAACCACAGGGGTTGCCTACAATGAGCAGTTCTTC
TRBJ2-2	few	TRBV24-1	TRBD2	CATSETSGRNTGELFF	TGTGCCACCAGTGAGACTAGCGGGAGGAACACCGGGGAGCTGTTTTTT
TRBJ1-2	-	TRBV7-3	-	CASGNREGYTF	TGTGCCAGCGGAAACAGGGAAGGCTACACCTTC
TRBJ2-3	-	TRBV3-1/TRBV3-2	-	CASTFSGPSTDTQYF	TGTGCCAGCACCTTTAGCGGTCCTAGCACAGATACGCAGTATTTT
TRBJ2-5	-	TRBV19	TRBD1	CASSRQGWETQYF	TGTGCCAGTAGTAGACAGGGCTGGGAGACCCAGTACTTC
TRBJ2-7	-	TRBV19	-	CASSISQKSYEQYF	TGTGCCAGTAGTATCTCACAGAAGAGCTACGAGCAGTACTTC
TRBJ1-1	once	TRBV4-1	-	CASSQDGQRAVTRPTGTEAFF	TGCGCCAGCAGCCAAGATGGTCAACGAGCCGTGACGCGCCCCACAGGGACTGAAGCTTTCTTT